These 13 T cell receptor beta chains came from one sample sequenced in a study of cytomegalovirus exposure and HLA in healthy donors. The PCR ran on 60 Vbeta and 13 Jbeta primers. Clones were read by immunoSEQ multiplex PCR, and TCRdb kept only the in-frame ones, dropping some. The sample holds some 110,000 clones, approximately 58% seen once. Material for sequencing was PBMCs. These receptors originate from a woman in her thirties in good health and CMV-seronegative.

This clone was detected once. The chain joins TRBV18 to TRBJ2-1; 7 positions agree with TRBD1. Trimming at V came to 1 base and at J to 2 bases, leaving 2 bases not matched to a gene. Germline V gene data show CDR1 as KGHSH and CDR2 as LQKENI. This CDR3 region has 15 residues. This chain's CDR3 is CASSPQQGAYNEQFF. CDR3 nucleotides: TGTGCCAGCTCACCACAGCAGGGGGCCTACAATGAGCAGTTCTTC.

The chain joins TRBV29-1 to TRBJ2-1, with D possibly matching TRBD2 (6 bases). Germline CDR1 is SQVTM and CDR2 is ANQGSEA. CDR3 length equals 18 residues. The V end was cut by 4 bases, the J end by 1 base, with 23 bases between. DNA of the CDR3: TGCAGCGTTGCCCAACTCGGAATCGGGAGCGGGTCCTACAATGAGCAGTTCTTC. As protein: CSVAQLGIGSGSYNEQFF.

Worth noting for this clone: Since the CDR3 does not end with the conserved phenylalanine or tryptophan, this likely comes from a read error. This chain connects TRBV5-1 to TRBJ2-7, with a tentative D call TRBD1 (6 bases). In germline, CDR1 is SGHRS, CDR2 YFSETQ. The CDR3 contains 12 residues. Deletions cut 4 bases from V and 4 bases from J, with 9 bases between. DNA for the CDR3: TGCGCCAGCAGCCAACAGGGATACGAGCAGTACCTC. Residues: CASSQQGYEQYL.

This chain connects TRBV27 to TRBJ2-1; tentative D call: TRBD2 (6 bases). Germline V CDR1 and CDR2: MNHEY, SMNVEV (reference sequence). The length of the CDR3 is 15 residues. Trimming took 5 bases from V and 3 from J, leaving 14 bases between them. CDR3 sequence reads: CASSTPGGRYNEQFF. CDR3 DNA: TGTGCCAGCAGTACCCCCGGGGGTCGCTACAATGAGCAGTTCTTC.

This clone was detected once. This chain joins TRBV15 and TRBJ2-1; 8 bases are a match to TRBD2. Trimming cost V 3 bases and J 7 bases; bases outside gene matches: 8. CDR1 and CDR2 from the germline V gene are LNHNV and YYDKDF (reference sequence). This CDR3 is built from 15 residues. Here the CDR3 reads CATSSPGLVSNEQFF. For the CDR3, the DNA is TGTGCCACCAGCAGTCCGGGACTAGTCAGTAATGAGCAGTTCTTC. The whole variable domain, remainder taken from reference TRBV15 and TRBJ2-1, is DAMVIQNPRYQVTQFGKPVTLSCSQTLNHNVMYWYQQKSSQAPKLLFHYYDKDFNNEADTPDNFQSRRPNTSFCFLDIRSPGLGDTAMYLCATSSPGLVSNEQFFGPGTRLTVL.

Only one count was recorded for this clone. This rearrangement joins TRBV15 to TRBJ1-4, with TRBD1 matching over 8 bases. V was clipped by 0 bases and J by 10 bases; unmatched bases: 7. Germline V lookup: CDR1 LNHNV, CDR2 YYDKDF (reference sequence). The CDR3 totals 15 residues. CDR3 residues: CATSREGAGGGKLFF. The DNA for the CDR3 is TGTGCCACCAGCAGAGAGGGTGCAGGGGGCGGAAAACTGTTTTTT.

The J gene is TRBJ2-7, the V gene TRBV11-2; D is unresolved. The CDR3 runs 11 residues. Germline assignment: CDR1 SGHAT and CDR2 FQNNGV. The V end lost 5 bases, the J end lost 3 bases, and 5 bases lay between the germline ends. CDR3 sequence (DNA): TGTGCCAGCAGCCCCCGCTACGAGCAGTACTTC. This translates into CASSPRYEQYF.

J is TRBJ1-1 and V is TRBV19; 9 nucleotides agree with TRBD1. Germline CDR1 reads LNHDA; CDR2 reads SQIVND (reference sequence). The CDR3 consists of 15 residues. V lost 4 bases to trimming and J lost 4 bases; unmatched junction nucleotides: 7. Here the CDR3 reads CASSRHRGRVTEAFF. In nucleotides, the CDR3 is TGTGCCAGTAGTAGGCACAGGGGGCGCGTCACTGAAGCTTTCTTT.

J is TRBJ1-2 and V is TRBV28; 7 nucleotides align to TRBD1. Germline V CDR1 and CDR2: MDHEN, SYDVKM. The CDR3 length is 13 residues. The V and J ends lost 6 bases and 6 bases, in that order; junction bases with no gene match: 7. The CDR3, as DNA: TGTGCCAGCAGAGGACAGGAGCTAGATGGCTACACCTTC. It is translated as CASRGQELDGYTF.

The chain uses TRBV5-1 and TRBJ2-1; 15 bases agree with TRBD2. V shed 0 bases, J shed 5 bases, and the junction held 6 bases outside the gene matches. This CDR3 spans 18 amino acids. The germline V gene encodes CDR1 SGHRS and CDR2 YFSETQ. CDR3 nucleotides: TGCGCCAGCAGCTTGGGGGGACTAGCGGGAGGTATCCACAATGAGCAGTTCTTC. This codes for CASSLGGLAGGIHNEQFF.

This chain connects TRBV19 to TRBJ1-1; D remains ambiguous. V was trimmed by 1 base and J by 2 bases, leaving 5 bases between them. There are 13 residues in the CDR3. Per germline, CDR1 LNHDA and CDR2 SQIVND (reference sequence). Here the CDR3 reads CASSIVQNTEAFF. The CDR3 DNA follows: TGTGCCAGTAGTATAGTACAAAACACTGAAGCTTTCTTT.

The chain has TRBV14 and TRBJ1-1; the D is unclear. Germline values: CDR1 SGHDN, CDR2 FVKESK. V was clipped by 4 bases and J by 1 base, with 7 bases between them. The CDR3 has 13 amino acids. The CDR3 region is CASSLQQNTEAFF. The CDR3, as DNA: TGTGCCAGCAGCCTACAGCAGAACACTGAAGCTTTCTTT.

The rearrangement links TRBV18 to TRBJ1-2; the match to TRBD1 covers 10 bases. Looked up from germline, CDR1 is KGHSH and CDR2 is LQKENI. CDR3 size: 15 residues. V was pared by 6 bases and J by 8 bases, with 12 bases of the junction left unmatched. CDR3 residues: CASSGAWDRGVGYTF. The DNA for the CDR3 is TGTGCCAGCTCGGGAGCGTGGGACAGGGGTGTAGGCTACACCTTC.